This T cell receptor (beta chain) was captured in a study of shared clonotypes between healthy human individuals. Study-wide results and limits: Since donors were few, the genetic and exposure-history diversity represented was limited.

This clone has a single count. What it binds is not known. The germline V gene encodes CDR1 SGHRS and CDR2 YFSETQ. This CDR3 has 18 amino acids. V lost 0 bases and J lost 2; bases outside the gene matches: 2. Sequencing used immunoSEQ multiplex PCR; TCRdb keeps in-frame clones, though not all of them. The table records some 2,100,000 clones, under 97% of them present only once. The source material was naive CD4+ T cells sorted from blood. As for subset: CD45RA+ positively selected. The receptor was isolated from a man between 18 and 29 years old in good health. The chain couples TRBV5-1 to TRBJ2-6; 13 positions agree with TRBD2. Here the CDR3 DNA reads TGCGCCAGCAGCTTGGAACTAGCGGGAGGGCCTGGGGCCAACGTCCTGACTTTC. It yields the protein CASSLELAGGPGANVLTF.